The following is a T cell receptor beta chain sequence with its context. The antigen remains unidentified. Trimming removed 2 bases from V and 5 bases from J, with 9 bases in between. This CDR3 has 14 residues. Germline CDR1 MDHEN, CDR2 SYDVKM. This sample is drawn from a study of shared clonotypes between healthy human individuals. Libraries were prepared by immunoSEQ multiplex PCR; TCRdb keeps only in-frame clonotypes and omits some of them. This sample has some 2.4 million clones, with over 85% found just once. Findings and caveats of the study: Sequencing depth was predicted to influence how clonotypes are shared among donors. Shared clonotypes: approximately 5% naive CD4, roughly 3.5% naive CD8, under 2.5% memory CD4, approximately 0.41% memory CD8. Even with large depth, rarefaction showed that sorted-subset sequencing was incomplete.

What was sequenced was naive CD4+ T cells from PBMCs. Subset reported: CD45RA+ positively selected. This TCR derives from a man aged 18 to 29 in good health. Some clones in this sample may be carry-over from other donors' samples. V is TRBV28 and J is TRBJ1-4; D is unresolved. The CDR3 loop reads CASSLASLNEKLFF. The DNA for the CDR3 is TGTGCCAGCAGTTTAGCCAGCCTCAATGAAAAACTGTTTTTT.